Listed here is a single T cell receptor (beta chain). This record belongs to a study of CD8 T cells in Susac syndrome. Germline assignment: CDR1 MNHEY and CDR2 SVGAGI. The ends lost 6 bases at V and 5 bases at J; junction bases unmatched: 12. This CDR3 has 15 amino acids. RNA was extracted with the RNeasy kit, and a quantity of about 0.5 to 1 ug was reverse transcribed using random hexamers. TCRdb redid the calling of the immunoSEQ multiplex PCR reads with MiXCR, one entry per CDR3 protein. The repertoire includes under 200,000 distinct CDR3 sequences, around 94% of them detected once, and about 0.13% sits in the top ten.

Sequenced: CD4+ T cells from PBMCs. The sequence came from a human donor in good health. The chain links TRBV6-5 to TRBJ1-1, with TRBD1 matching over 7 bases. The CDR3, as DNA: TGTGCCAGCAGCGACTACCGACAGGGAGGGACTGAAGCTTTCTTT. It yields the protein CASSDYRQGGTEAFF.